The source of this T cell receptor beta chain is a study of T cell responses to AZD1222 COVID-19 vaccine. Points from the study as a whole: It was only a handful of AZD1222 recipients who were seropositive at baseline. Researchers took repertoire samples only after the peak T cell response had come. Among vaccine-associated CD4 TCRs, coverage spanned spike, with dominance at 160-218 and 743-854. Mostly white British, mostly female donors; authors suggested clonal diversity may be underestimated.

Some clones are missing from TCRdb's copy, which holds only in-frame ones; the method was immunoSEQ multiplex PCR. The sample shows 150,000 or so clones, approximately 91% of them seen only once. As regards this clone: Its specificity is unknown.

The CDR3 length is 14 residues. Germline loops: CDR1 SGHRS, CDR2 YFSETQ. J was trimmed by 5 bases and V by 4 bases; bases with no gene match: 5. This sequence was found in an adult who received the AZD1222 COVID-19 vaccine. The starting material was peripheral blood, obtained 28 days after the second AZD1222 dose. The rearrangement uses TRBV5-1 and TRBJ2-2; TRBD2 aligns across 7 bases. This CDR3 is CASSPRGGTGELFF. The CDR3 DNA follows: TGCGCCAGCAGCCCCCGGGGAGGGACCGGGGAGCTGTTTTTT.